The 5 T cell receptor beta chains below all came from one sample that was sequenced in a study of blood T cell repertoires in COVID-19. Libraries were prepared by immunoSEQ multiplex PCR; TCRdb keeps only in-frame clonotypes and omits some of them. The sample consists of 150,000 to 200,000 clones, about 88% of them appearing once. Sequenced: peripheral blood. These receptor sequences come from a young woman with active or convalescent COVID-19.

This sequence joins TRBV6-1 and TRBJ1-2; weak D call: TRBD1 (5 bases). The germline V and J ends were trimmed by 1 base and 5 bases, with 14 bases remaining between them. Germline V gene lookup returns CDR1 MNHNS and CDR2 SASEGT. The CDR3 is 15 amino acids. CDR3 nucleotides: TGTGCCAGCAGTGAAGTAGGGGTGACTGGTTATGGCTACACCTTC. Its translation is CASSEVGVTGYGYTF.

The chain has TRBV11-2 and TRBJ1-1; D call uncertain. The germline gives CDR1 SGHAT, CDR2 FQNNGV. Trimming took 5 bases from V and 5 from J, leaving 21 bases between them. The CDR3 spans 16 residues. The DNA for the CDR3 is TGTGCCAGCAGCCCCCGGTGGACCTCAGGAGGGACTGAAGCTTTCTTT. Its protein is CASSPRWTSGGTEAFF.

The chain has TRBV7-2 and TRBJ1-6, with D perhaps matching TRBD1 (5 bases). Germline V lookup: CDR1 SGHTA, CDR2 FQGNSA. The V gene lost 1 base and the J gene lost 0 bases, with 16 bases spanning the gap. This CDR3 region has 19 residues. The CDR3 sequence is CASSLVPERQSSYNSPLHF. The CDR3 DNA follows: TGTGCCAGCAGCTTAGTACCCGAAAGACAGAGCTCCTATAATTCACCCCTCCACTTT.

This clone was counted once. The same CDR3 arises from other DNA sequences in this sample as well. V usage is TRBV9 and J usage is TRBJ2-3; tentatively, D is TRBD2 (6 bases). The CDR3 is 14 amino acids. Trimming removed 3 bases from V and 3 bases from J, with 11 bases in between. Germline assignment: CDR1 SGDLS and CDR2 YYNGEE. The CDR3 reads CASSASGGTDTQYF. For the CDR3, the DNA is TGTGCCAGCAGCGCTTCCGGGGGAACAGATACGCAGTATTTT.

The chain couples TRBV18 to TRBJ1-5; D unresolved. CDR3 size: 17 residues. Trimming cost V 2 bases and J 3 bases, with 17 bases left between them. In germline, CDR1 is KGHSH, CDR2 LQKENI. CDR3 sequence: CASSPTRTGRLNQPQHF. The CDR3 nucleotides read TGTGCCAGCTCACCAACACGGACGGGGAGACTCAATCAGCCCCAGCATTTT.